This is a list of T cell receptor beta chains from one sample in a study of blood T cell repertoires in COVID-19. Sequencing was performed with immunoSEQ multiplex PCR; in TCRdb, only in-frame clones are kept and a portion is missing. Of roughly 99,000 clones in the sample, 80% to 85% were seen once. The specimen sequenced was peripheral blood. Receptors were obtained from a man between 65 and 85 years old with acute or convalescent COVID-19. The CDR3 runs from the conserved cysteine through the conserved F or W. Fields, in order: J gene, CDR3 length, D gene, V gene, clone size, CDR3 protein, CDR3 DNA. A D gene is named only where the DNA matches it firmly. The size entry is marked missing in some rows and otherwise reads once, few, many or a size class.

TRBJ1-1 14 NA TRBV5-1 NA CASSLGLANTEAFF TGCGCCAGCAGCTTGGGGTTGGCGAACACTGAAGCTTTCTTT
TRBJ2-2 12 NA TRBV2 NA CASSDITGELFF TGTGCCAGCAGTGATATCACCGGGGAGCTGTTTTTT
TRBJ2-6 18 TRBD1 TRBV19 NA CASSLKGQAISGANVLTF TGTGCCAGTAGTCTTAAGGGACAGGCGATCTCTGGGGCCAACGTCCTGACTTTC
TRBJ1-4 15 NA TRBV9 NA CASSVWGGEGEKLFF TGTGCCAGCAGCGTGTGGGGCGGGGAGGGGGAAAAACTGTTTTTT
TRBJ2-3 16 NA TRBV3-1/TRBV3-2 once CASSQGLLGQDNTQYF TGTGCCAGCAGCCAAGGGCTCCTGGGGCAGGACAATACGCAGTATTTT
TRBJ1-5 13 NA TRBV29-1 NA CSVSGGSNQPQHF TGCAGCGTTTCGGGAGGTAGCAATCAGCCCCAGCATTTT
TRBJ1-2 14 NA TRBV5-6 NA CASNLGGVNYGYTF TGTGCCAGCAACCTCGGGGGGGTTAACTATGGCTACACCTTC
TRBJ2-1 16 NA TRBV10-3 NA CAIRRVSAGANNEQFF TGTGCCATCAGGAGGGTCTCGGCGGGGGCAAACAATGAGCAGTTCTTC
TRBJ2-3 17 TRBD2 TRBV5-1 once CASSETSGGPSTDTQYF TGCGCCAGCAGCGAGACTAGCGGGGGGCCTAGCACAGATACGCAGTATTTT
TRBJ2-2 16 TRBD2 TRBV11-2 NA CASSLSGGRNTGELFF TGTGCCAGCAGCCTAAGCGGGGGGAGGAACACCGGGGAGCTGTTTTTT
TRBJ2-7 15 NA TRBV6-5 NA CASSPRDKFSYEQYF TGTGCCAGCAGCCCCCGGGACAAATTTTCCTACGAGCAGTACTTC
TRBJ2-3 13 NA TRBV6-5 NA CASRGSAADTQYF TGTGCCAGCAGAGGGAGCGCGGCAGATACGCAGTATTTT
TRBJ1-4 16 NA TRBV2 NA CASRDTWGGEREKLFF TGTGCCAGCAGGGACACGTGGGGGGGGGAAAGAGAAAAACTGTTTTTT
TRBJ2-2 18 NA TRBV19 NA CASSIAISGFRDTGELFF TGTGCCAGTAGTATAGCCATTTCAGGGTTTCGGGACACCGGGGAGCTGTTTTTT
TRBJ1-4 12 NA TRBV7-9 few CASSFLDEKLFF TGTGCCAGCAGCTTTTTAGATGAAAAACTGTTTTTT
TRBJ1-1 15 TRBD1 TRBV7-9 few CASSPRGTGSTEAFF TGTGCCAGCAGCCCCAGAGGGACAGGGAGTACTGAAGCTTTCTTT
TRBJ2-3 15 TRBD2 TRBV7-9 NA CASSYQAGAGNTQYF TGTGCCAGCAGCTATCAAGCGGGGGCCGGTAATACGCAGTATTTT
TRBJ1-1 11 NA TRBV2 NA CASSTVRGTFF TGTGCCAGCAGTACAGTTAGGGGAACTTTCTTT
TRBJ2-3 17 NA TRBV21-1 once CASSKGRRGKRTDTQYF TGTGCCAGCAGCAAAGGGAGACGGGGAAAAAGGACAGATACGCAGTATTTT
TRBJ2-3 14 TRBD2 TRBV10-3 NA CAISVGGGTDTQYF TGTGCCATCAGTGTCGGGGGGGGGACAGATACGCAGTATTTT
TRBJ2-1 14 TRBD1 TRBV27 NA CASIRGQGANEQFF TGTGCCAGCATTCGGGGACAGGGGGCAAATGAGCAGTTCTTC
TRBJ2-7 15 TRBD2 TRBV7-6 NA CASSLVQGGNYEQYF TGTGCCAGCAGCTTAGTCCAGGGAGGGAACTACGAGCAGTACTTC
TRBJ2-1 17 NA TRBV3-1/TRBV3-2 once CASSHWGIRGSYNEQFF TGTGCCAGCAGCCATTGGGGGATAAGGGGGTCTTACAATGAGCAGTTCTTC
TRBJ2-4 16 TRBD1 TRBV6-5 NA CASSYMGQGAKNIQYF TGTGCCAGCAGTTACATGGGACAGGGGGCCAAAAACATTCAGTACTTC
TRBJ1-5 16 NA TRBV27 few CASSDRYLRNNQPQHF TGTGCCAGCAGCGACAGGTACCTAAGAAACAATCAGCCCCAGCATTTT
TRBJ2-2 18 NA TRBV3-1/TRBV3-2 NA CASSQDRGGLAPTGELFF TGTGCCAGCAGCCAAGATAGGGGGGGGCTAGCGCCCACCGGGGAGCTGTTTTTT
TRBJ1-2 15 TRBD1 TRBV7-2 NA CASSGRQGFDYGYTF TGTGCCAGCAGCGGTCGACAGGGATTCGACTATGGCTACACCTTC
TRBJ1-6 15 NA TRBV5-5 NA CASSLDWGGNSPLHF TGTGCCAGCAGCTTGGACTGGGGAGGTAATTCACCCCTCCACTTT
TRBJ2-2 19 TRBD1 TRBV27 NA CASGSLTGGIGGNTGELFF TGTGCCAGCGGGTCCCTGACAGGGGGCATAGGGGGGAACACCGGGGAGCTGTTTTTT
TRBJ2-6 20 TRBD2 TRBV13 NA CASSSWTEGGFLSGANVLTF TGTGCCAGCAGCTCTTGGACGGAGGGAGGGTTCCTCTCTGGGGCCAACGTCCTGACTTTC
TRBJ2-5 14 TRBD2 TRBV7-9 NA CASSQGLAIETQYF TGTGCCAGCAGCCAGGGACTAGCGATTGAGACCCAGTACTTC
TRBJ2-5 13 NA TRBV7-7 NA CASSLAAAETQYF TGTGCTAGCAGCTTAGCCGCGGCCGAGACCCAGTACTTC
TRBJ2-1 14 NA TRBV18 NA CASSAQGRDNEQFF TGTGCCAGCTCAGCCCAGGGCCGGGACAATGAGCAGTTCTTC
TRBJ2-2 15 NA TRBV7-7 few CASSPVGGGGGELFF TGTGCCAGCAGCCCCGTGGGGGGTGGTGGCGGGGAGCTGTTTTTT
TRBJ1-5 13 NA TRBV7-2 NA CASSQAISWPQHF TGTGCCAGCAGCCAGGCCATCTCGTGGCCCCAGCATTTT
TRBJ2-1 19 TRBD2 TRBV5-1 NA CASSLVGLAGAPLQNEQFF TGCGCCAGCAGCTTGGTGGGACTAGCGGGGGCACCCTTACAAAATGAGCAGTTCTTC
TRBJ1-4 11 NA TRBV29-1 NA CSALNFEKLFF TGCAGCGCCTTAAACTTCGAAAAACTGTTTTTT
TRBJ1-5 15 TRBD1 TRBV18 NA CASSQDRQSNQPQHF TGTGCCAGCTCACAGGACAGGCAAAGCAATCAGCCCCAGCATTTT
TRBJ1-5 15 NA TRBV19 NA CASSMSREGNQPQHF TGTGCCAGTAGTATGAGCCGGGAGGGCAATCAGCCCCAGCATTTT